One and the same sample provided the 27 T cell receptor beta chains below, sequenced in a study of CD8 T cells in ankylosing spondylitis. A single record per CDR3 protein comes from TCRdb applying MiXCR to the 5' RACE reads. The table has some 130,000 distinct CDR3 sequences, 7.3% seen once; the top ten hold 12%. Sequenced input: blood, either unsorted or a sorted T cell fraction (not recorded which). The receptors derive from a female donor with ankylosing spondylitis or in good health (not recorded which).

This clonotype appeared many times. V usage is TRBV12-3 or TRBV12-4 and J usage is TRBJ2-3; 12 bases are a match to TRBD2. V was pared by 6 bases and J by 7 bases, with 11 bases of the junction left unmatched. CDR3 length: 16 residues. The CDR3 DNA sequence: TGTGCCAGCAGCCCCCCTCTAGCGGGGGGGCGAAATACGCAGTATTTT. Its protein product is CASSPPLAGGRNTQYF.

Many counts were recorded for this clonotype. This sequence joins TRBV7-8 and TRBJ1-2; TRBD1 is a possible D gene (6 bases). Trimming cost V 5 bases and J 4 bases, with 11 bases left between them. The CDR3 has 13 amino acids. From germline, CDR1 is SGHVS and CDR2 FQNEAQ. As DNA, the CDR3 is TGTGCCAGCAGCCCAGACAGGAGCTATGGCTACACCTTC. Translating it yields CASSPDRSYGYTF. Complete variable domain (other parts from reference TRBV7-8 and TRBJ1-2): GAGVSQSPRYKVAKRGQDVALRCDPISGHVSLFWYQQALGQGPEFLTYFQNEAQLDKSGLPSDRFFAERPEGSVSTLKIQRTQQEDSAVYLCASSPDRSYGYTFGSGTRLTVV.

This clonotype was recorded many times. The V and J genes are TRBV9 and TRBJ1-1, with D possibly being TRBD1 (5 bases). The CDR3 sequence is 14 residues long. Per the germline V gene, CDR1 is SGDLS and CDR2 is YYNGEE. V was pared by 6 bases and J by 4 bases, with 16 bases between. Here the CDR3 DNA reads TGTGCCAGCACCCCCCCGGGGGTTGGCACTGAAGCTTTCTTT. This codes for CASTPPGVGTEAFF.

This clonotype showed up many times. The rearrangement links TRBV30 to TRBJ2-7; D possibly uses TRBD1 or TRBD2 (5 bases each). Germline V lookup: CDR1 GTSNPN, CDR2 SVGIG (reference sequence). V was shortened by 2 bases and J by 3 bases, with 8 bases between the two germline ends. The CDR3 covers 12 residues. CDR3 sequence: CAWSRDGYEQYF. The CDR3 nucleotides are TGTGCCTGGAGTAGGGACGGCTACGAGCAGTACTTC. The whole variable domain, remainder taken from reference TRBV30 and TRBJ2-7, is SQTIHQWPATLVQPVGSPLSLECTVEGTSNPNLYWYRQAAGRGLQLLFYSVGIGQISSEVPQNLSASRPQDRQFILSSKKLLLSDSGFYLCAWSRDGYEQYFGPGTRLTVT.

V usage is TRBV21-1 and J usage is TRBJ2-1. TRBV21-1 is a pseudogene. The CDR3 runs 18 residues. In DNA, the CDR3 is TGTGCCAGCAGCAAAGTCGTAGCAGTAGCCCATCGAAGCAATGAGCAGTTCTTC. It specifies CASSKVVAVAHRSNEQFF.

This clonotype was picked up many times. V is TRBV5-1 and J is TRBJ1-1, with 12 bases lining up with TRBD1. Germline CDR1 and CDR2: SGHRS and YFSETQ. The trim removed 1 base at V and 5 bases at J, leaving 6 bases unmatched. There are 16 residues in the CDR3. The CDR3 protein is CASSLRDRGLSTEAFF. The CDR3 DNA follows: TGCGCCAGCAGCTTGCGGGACAGGGGGCTTTCGACTGAAGCTTTCTTT.

This clonotype occurred many times. The chain has TRBV20-1 and TRBJ1-1; unclear D gene. The CDR3 totals 12 residues. The V gene's germline CDR1 is DFQATT and CDR2 SNEGSKA (reference sequence). Deletions cut 2 bases from V and 6 bases from J, with 10 bases between. CDR3 nucleotides: TGCAGTGCTAGAAGGCTCGGAGCTGAAGCTTTCTTT. Its translation is CSARRLGAEAFF.

V usage is TRBV7-9 and J usage is TRBJ1-4, with D perhaps TRBD1 (5 bases). The CDR3 covers 15 residues. The germline CDR1 and CDR2 sequences are SEHNR and FQNEAQ (reference sequence). Trimming left V 6 bases short and J 11 bases short, with 22 bases between. The CDR3 region is CASSVSWTPPGKLFF. CDR3 DNA: TGTGCCAGCAGTGTCTCGTGGACACCTCCGGGTAAACTGTTTTTT.

The chain carries TRBV6-1 and TRBJ2-7, with D possibly being TRBD2 (5 bases). This CDR3 contains 16 residues. Germline V lookup: CDR1 MNHNS, CDR2 SASEGT. V lost 6 bases to trimming and J lost 1 base, with 19 bases between them. In DNA, the CDR3 is TGTGCCAGCAGCCCCTCGGGAAGGCGAAGTTCCTACGAGCAGTACTTC. Its translation: CASSPSGRRSSYEQYF.

This clonotype was seen many times. V is TRBV10-3 and J is TRBJ2-1; no clear D. Trimming left V 8 bases short and J 0 bases short, with 5 bases between. Germline V lookup: CDR1 ENHRY, CDR2 SYGVKD. The CDR3 sequence is 12 residues long. The CDR3: CAIERSYNEQFF. CDR3 nucleotides: TGTGCCATCGAGCGCTCCTACAATGAGCAGTTCTTC.

Many counts were recorded for this clonotype. V is TRBV6-1 and J is TRBJ2-1; no clear D. Germline V gives CDR1 MNHNS, CDR2 SASEGT. Trimming left V 5 bases short and J 15 bases short, with 17 bases between. The CDR3 contains 12 residues. The CDR3, as DNA: TGTGCCAGCAGTACGCGCAGCACCCGGTGGTTCTTC. Translated: CASSTRSTRWFF.

In its sample, this clonotype was seen many times. The gene calls are TRBV6-1 and TRBJ1-6, with 9 bases fitting TRBD1. CDR1 and CDR2 from the germline V gene are MNHNS and SASEGT. The trim removed 8 bases at V and 9 bases at J, leaving 14 bases unmatched. CDR3 size: 16 residues. CDR3 in DNA: TGTGCCAGCGGATCCGGGACAGGGACCGGGGGTTCACCCCTCCACTTT. Translating gives CASGSGTGTGGSPLHF.

This chain joins TRBV19 and TRBJ2-1; TRBD2 agrees at 9 bases. The CDR3 is made up of 16 amino acids. Germline CDR1 reads LNHDA; CDR2 reads SQIVND (reference sequence). Trimming cost V 6 bases and J 6 bases; bases outside gene matches: 12. CDR3 coding DNA: TGTGCCAGTAGGAGGGCACGAGGGACTAGCCTCAATGAGCAGTTCTTC. Amino acid sequence: CASRRARGTSLNEQFF.

This clonotype was detected many times. The chain links TRBV12-3 or TRBV12-4 to TRBJ1-5, with TRBD1 matching 8 bases. The CDR3 totals 14 residues. J gave up 10 bases and V 2 bases, and 7 bases lay outside the gene matches. CDR3 sequence: CASSLLPDRAPQHF. DNA for the CDR3: TGTGCCAGCAGTTTACTCCCGGACAGGGCTCCCCAGCATTTT.

This clonotype has a handful of counts. This may be a read error: a much more frequent sequence differs by one nucleotide. V is TRBV6-1 and J is TRBJ1-2, with a possible D match to TRBD1 (5 bases). CDR3 length equals 13 residues. Trimming removed 6 bases at V and 7 bases at J, with 15 bases between. CDR1 is MNHNS and CDR2 is SASEGT in the germline V gene. CDR3 protein: CASRSSGVSGYTF. The CDR3 region has the DNA TGTGCCAGCAGGTCGTCGGGGGTTAGTGGCTACACCTTC.

This clonotype was observed at least ten times. This chain uses TRBV28 with TRBJ2-5; maybe TRBD2 (6 bases). Germline values: CDR1 MDHEN, CDR2 SYDVKM. V lost 2 bases and J 2 bases, leaving 12 bases between the germline ends. This CDR3 spans 15 amino acids. CDR3 DNA: TGTGCCAGCAGTTTAACGAGCGGGTGGCAAGAGACCCAGTACTTC. Its translation: CASSLTSGWQETQYF.

The gene calls are TRBV7-2 and TRBJ1-5; no firm D call. The V end was cut by 5 bases, the J end by 1 base, with 12 bases between. The CDR3 is made up of 15 amino acids. Germline CDR1 is SGHTA and CDR2 is FQGNSA. The CDR3, as DNA: TGTGCCAGCAGCCCTGGATATGACAGCAATCAGCCCCAGCATTTT. Encoded protein: CASSPGYDSNQPQHF.

The sample holds many counts of this clonotype. V and J are TRBV12-3 or TRBV12-4 and TRBJ2-5; 8 nucleotides align to TRBD2. The CDR3 has 15 amino acids. V gave up 5 bases and J gave up 5 bases; unmatched junction bases: 10. CDR3 nucleotides: TGTGCCAGCAGTGCCCGCGGGGGGCGGGTGGAGACCCAGTACTTC. Translating it yields CASSARGGRVETQYF.

In this sample, this clonotype turned up many times. The chain employs TRBV6-6 and TRBJ2-7, with unresolved D. The CDR3 has 11 amino acids. Germline lookup yields CDR1 MNHNY and CDR2 SVGAGI (reference sequence). Deletions cut 5 bases from V and 3 bases from J, with 5 bases between. In DNA, the CDR3 is TGTGCCAGCAGTCCGGACTACGAGCAGTACTTC. Translated: CASSPDYEQYF.

J is TRBJ2-3 and V is TRBV7-2, with a weak D call TRBD1 (6 bases). This CDR3 contains 14 residues. Trimming stripped 2 bases from V and 6 bases from J, with 12 bases between. Germline CDR1 SGHTA, CDR2 FQGNSA. CDR3 sequence: CASSLLARGDTQYF. The CDR3 coding sequence is TGTGCCAGCAGCTTACTGGCGAGGGGGGATACGCAGTATTTT. The full variable domain, completed using reference TRBV7-2 and TRBJ2-3, is GAGVSQSPSNKVTEKGKDVELRCDPISGHTALYWYRQSLGQGLEFLIYFQGNSAPDKSGLPSDRFSAERTGGSVSTLTIQRTQQEDSAVYLCASSLLARGDTQYFGPGTRLTVL.

This clonotype was counted many times. The gene calls are TRBV20-1 and TRBJ2-2; possibly TRBD2 for D (6 bases). The CDR3 contains 14 residues. V gave up 3 bases and J gave up 6 bases, with 14 bases separating them. The germline CDR1 and CDR2 sequences are DFQATT and SNEGSKA (reference sequence). CDR3 residues: CSASVTGVAGELFF. DNA of the CDR3: TGCAGTGCTAGCGTAACGGGAGTAGCCGGGGAGCTGTTTTTT.

This clonotype appeared a few times. This could be a read error, since a much larger clone is one nucleotide away. This CDR3 is CSAREREAGGYTF. The CDR3 DNA reads TGCAGTGCTAGAGAACGGGAAGCGGGGGGCTACACCTTC. The chain joins TRBV20-1 to TRBJ1-2; D is undetermined. The CDR3 runs to 13 residues. Deletions cut 0 bases from V and 8 bases from J, with 13 bases between. Germline V CDR1 and CDR2: DFQATT, SNEGSKA (reference sequence).

The genes are TRBV30 and TRBJ1-5; 7 nucleotides agree with TRBD1. V lost 6 bases and J lost 4; bases outside the gene matches: 18. The length of the CDR3 is 17 residues. Germline assignment: CDR1 GTSNPN and CDR2 SVGIG (reference sequence). This CDR3 reads CACGDSDRPYRNQPQHF. CDR3 coding DNA: TGTGCCTGCGGGGACAGCGACAGGCCCTATAGGAATCAGCCCCAGCATTTT.

V usage is TRBV12-3 or TRBV12-4 and J usage is TRBJ2-5, with 10 positions matching TRBD1. This CDR3 region has 15 residues. Losses at the gene ends were 5 bases for V and 3 bases for J; bases not matched to a gene: 6. This CDR3 is CASSRSGTGEETQYF. DNA for the CDR3: TGTGCCAGCAGTCGATCCGGGACAGGGGAAGAGACCCAGTACTTC.

The CDR3 coding sequence is TGCGCCAGCAGCCGAGGACAGGCGCTGAACACTGAAGCTTTCTTT. Protein product: CASSRGQALNTEAFF. The J gene is TRBJ1-1, the V gene TRBV4-3; TRBD1 matches 7 bases. CDR1 and CDR2 (germline): LGHNA, YSLEER. The CDR3 contains 15 residues. V shed 4 bases, J shed 0 bases, and the junction held 5 bases outside the gene matches.

This clonotype has a handful of counts. This chain links TRBV7-8 with TRBJ2-3, with TRBD2 identical over 15 bases. Looked up from germline, CDR1 is SGHVS and CDR2 is FQNEAQ. V lost 5 bases to trimming and J lost 6 bases; unmatched junction nucleotides: 9. The CDR3 totals 17 residues. The CDR3 sequence is CASSPWTSGGAADTQYF. The CDR3 bases are TGTGCCAGCAGCCCCTGGACTAGCGGGGGGGCCGCGGATACGCAGTATTTT.

At least ten counts were recorded for this clonotype. This chain links TRBV2 with TRBJ1-4; possibly TRBD1 for D (5 bases). CDR3 size: 16 residues. CDR1 and CDR2 (germline): SNHLY, FYNNEI. V lost 1 base and J lost 8, with 17 bases in between. The DNA of the CDR3 is TGTGCCAGCAGTGAAGTTTTGGCAGGGCGACGGGAAAAACTGTTTTTT. It yields the protein CASSEVLAGRREKLFF.